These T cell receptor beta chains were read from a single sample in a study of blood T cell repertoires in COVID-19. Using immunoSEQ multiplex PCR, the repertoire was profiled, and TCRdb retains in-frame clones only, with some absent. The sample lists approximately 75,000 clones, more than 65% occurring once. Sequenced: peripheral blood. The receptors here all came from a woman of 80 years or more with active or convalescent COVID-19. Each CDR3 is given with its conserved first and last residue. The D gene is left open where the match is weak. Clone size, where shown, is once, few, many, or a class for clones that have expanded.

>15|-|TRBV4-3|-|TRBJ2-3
CASSQDMGSTDTQYF
TGCGCCAGCAGCCAAGATATGGGCAGCACAGATACGCAGTATTTT
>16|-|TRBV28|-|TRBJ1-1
CASSLRLLRSDTEAFF
TGTGCCAGCAGTTTACGACTACTCAGGAGTGACACTGAAGCTTTCTTT
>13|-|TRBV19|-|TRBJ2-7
CASSMPGGLEQYF
TGTGCCAGTAGTATGCCCGGGGGGCTCGAGCAGTACTTC
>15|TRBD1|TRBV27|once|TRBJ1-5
CASSLSGQGGQPQHF
TGTGCCAGCAGTTTATCGGGACAGGGAGGGCAGCCCCAGCATTTT
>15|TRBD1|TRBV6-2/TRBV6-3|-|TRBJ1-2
CASSYGGQGGYGYTF
TGTGCCAGCAGTTACGGGGGACAGGGAGGCTATGGCTACACCTTC
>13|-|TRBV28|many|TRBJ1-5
CASSLEGQQPQHF
TGTGCCAGCAGTTTGGAGGGGCAACAGCCCCAGCATTTT
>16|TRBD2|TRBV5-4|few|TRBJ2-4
CASSPTSGLALGIQYF
TGTGCCAGCAGCCCAACATCTGGACTAGCCCTAGGCATTCAGTACTTC
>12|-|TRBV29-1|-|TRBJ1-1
CSVLRSYTEAFF
TGCAGCGTATTGAGGTCCTACACTGAAGCTTTCTTT
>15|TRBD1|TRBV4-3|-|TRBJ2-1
CASSQAPTGVNEQFF
TGCGCCAGCAGCCAAGCTCCAACAGGGGTCAATGAGCAGTTCTTC
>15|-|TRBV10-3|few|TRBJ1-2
CAISESGGTRNGYTF
TGTGCCATCAGTGAGTCTGGGGGGACGAGGAATGGCTACACCTTC
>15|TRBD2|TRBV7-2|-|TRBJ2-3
CASSWTSGSTDTQYF
TGTGCCAGCAGCTGGACTAGCGGGAGCACAGATACGCAGTATTTT
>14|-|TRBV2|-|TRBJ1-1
CASSRTAGGTEAFF
TGTGCCAGCAGCCGTACGGCCGGGGGCACTGAAGCTTTCTTT
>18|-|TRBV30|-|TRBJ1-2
CAWSKKRAGEGVRYGYTF
TGTGCCTGGAGTAAAAAACGGGCAGGGGAAGGGGTACGGTATGGCTACACCTTC
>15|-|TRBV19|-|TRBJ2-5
CASTPGVIPGETQYF
TGTGCCAGTACCCCGGGGGTAATCCCTGGAGAGACCCAGTACTTC
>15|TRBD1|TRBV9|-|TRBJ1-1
CASSPIGTANTEAFF
TGTGCCAGCAGCCCCATCGGGACAGCGAACACTGAAGCTTTCTTT
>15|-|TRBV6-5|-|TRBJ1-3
CASSRLQNSGNTIYF
TGTGCCAGCAGTCGTTTACAGAACTCTGGAAACACCATATATTTT
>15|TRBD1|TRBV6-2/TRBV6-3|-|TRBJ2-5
CASSSWDRGTETQYF
TGTGCCAGCAGTAGTTGGGACAGGGGGACGGAGACCCAGTACTTC
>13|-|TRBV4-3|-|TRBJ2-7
CASSPTRGYEQYF
TGCGCCAGCAGCCCTACCCGGGGCTACGAGCAGTACTTC
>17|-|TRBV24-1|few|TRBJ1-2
CATSDPSRTGVNYGYTF
TGTGCCACCAGTGATCCCTCCCGCACAGGTGTTAACTATGGCTACACCTTC
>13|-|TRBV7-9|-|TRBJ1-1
CASSLVGDTEAFF
TGTGCCAGCAGCTTAGTAGGGGACACTGAAGCTTTCTTT
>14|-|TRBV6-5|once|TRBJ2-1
CASRGVDRWNEQFF
TGTGCCAGCAGAGGGGTGGACAGATGGAATGAGCAGTTCTTC
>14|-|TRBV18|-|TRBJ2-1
CATSSGGRYNEQFF
TGTGCCACCTCCTCCGGGGGACGGTACAATGAGCAGTTCTTC
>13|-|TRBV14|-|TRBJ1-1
CASSPRTDQEAFF
TGTGCCAGCAGCCCCCGGACAGACCAAGAAGCTTTCTTT
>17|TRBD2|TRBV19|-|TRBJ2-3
CASSGSSGGPSTDTQYF
TGTGCCAGTAGTGGGTCTAGCGGGGGGCCTAGCACAGATACGCAGTATTTT
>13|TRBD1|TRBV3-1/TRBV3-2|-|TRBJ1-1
CASSLDRGQKAFF
TGTGCCAGCAGCTTGGACAGGGGGCAAAAAGCTTTCTTT
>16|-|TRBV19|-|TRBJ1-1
CASSITGRGFNPEAFF
TGTGCCAGTAGTATCACCGGACGGGGGTTTAACCCTGAAGCTTTCTTT
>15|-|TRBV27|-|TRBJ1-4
CASSFNGAKGEKLFF
TGTGCCAGCAGTTTTAATGGGGCTAAAGGTGAAAAACTGTTTTTT
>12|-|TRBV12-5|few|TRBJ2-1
CASGFEGDEQFF
TGTGCTAGTGGTTTTGAGGGCGATGAGCAGTTCTTC
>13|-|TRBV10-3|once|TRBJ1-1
CATRRVQDTEAFF
TGTGCCACGCGAAGGGTACAGGACACTGAAGCTTTCTTT
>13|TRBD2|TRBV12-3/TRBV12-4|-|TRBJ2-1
CASSRGAYNEQFF
TGTGCCAGCTCCCGGGGGGCCTACAATGAGCAGTTCTTC
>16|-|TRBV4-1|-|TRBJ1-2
CASSQAVDGGFYGYTF
TGCGCCAGCAGCCAAGCTGTGGACGGAGGATTCTATGGCTACACCTTC
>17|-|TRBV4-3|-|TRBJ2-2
CASSQVFEGGDTGELFF
TGCGCCAGCAGCCAAGTCTTTGAGGGGGGGGACACCGGGGAGCTGTTTTTT
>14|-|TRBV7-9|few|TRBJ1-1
CASSSGQINTEAFF
TGTGCCAGCAGCTCAGGACAGATTAACACTGAAGCTTTCTTT
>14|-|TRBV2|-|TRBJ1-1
CASSVSVQNTEAFF
TGTGCCAGCAGTGTCTCGGTCCAGAACACTGAAGCTTTCTTT
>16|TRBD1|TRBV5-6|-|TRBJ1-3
CASSFGDRGPFFPIYF
TGTGCCAGCAGCTTCGGAGACAGGGGACCCTTCTTCCCCATATATTTT
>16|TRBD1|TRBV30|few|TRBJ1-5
CAWSPETGRSNQPQHF
TGTGCCTGGTCCCCTGAGACAGGGAGGAGCAATCAGCCCCAGCATTTT
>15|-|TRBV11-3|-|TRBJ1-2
CASSLVPGGRFGYTF
TGTGCCAGCAGCTTAGTACCCGGGGGTAGATTCGGCTACACCTTC
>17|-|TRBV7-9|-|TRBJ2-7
CASSGESFARDPYEQYF
TGTGCCAGCAGCGGAGAATCTTTTGCCAGGGATCCCTACGAGCAGTACTTC
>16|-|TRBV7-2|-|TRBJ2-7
CASSLASQGSFYEQYF
TGTGCCAGCAGCTTAGCTTCCCAGGGATCGTTCTACGAGCAGTACTTC
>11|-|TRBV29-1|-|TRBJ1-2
CSVGEGYGYTF
TGCAGCGTAGGAGAGGGCTATGGCTACACCTTC
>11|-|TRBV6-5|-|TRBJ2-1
CASNHRNEQFF
TGTGCCAGCAACCACAGGAACGAGCAGTTCTTC
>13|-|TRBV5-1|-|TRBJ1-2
CASSLAGVYGYTF
TGCGCCAGCAGCTTGGCAGGGGTCTATGGCTACACCTTC
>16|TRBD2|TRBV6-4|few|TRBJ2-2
CASSLSSGGDTGELFF
TGTGCCAGCAGCCTCTCCAGCGGGGGTGACACCGGGGAGCTGTTTTTT
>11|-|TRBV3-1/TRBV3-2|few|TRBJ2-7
CASSSIYEQYF
TGTGCCAGCAGCTCTATCTACGAGCAGTACTTC
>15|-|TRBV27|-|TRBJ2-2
CASSLNLGRTGELFF
TGTGCCAGCAGTTTAAATTTGGGGCGAACCGGGGAGCTGTTTTTT
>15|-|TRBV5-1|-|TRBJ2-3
CASSPTGGPRDTQYF
TGCGCCAGCAGCCCCACCGGGGGGCCGCGGGATACGCAGTATTTT
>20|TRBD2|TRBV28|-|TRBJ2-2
CASSFPPGLAGQVDTGELFF
TGTGCCAGCAGTTTCCCACCGGGACTAGCGGGGCAAGTTGACACCGGGGAGCTGTTTTTT